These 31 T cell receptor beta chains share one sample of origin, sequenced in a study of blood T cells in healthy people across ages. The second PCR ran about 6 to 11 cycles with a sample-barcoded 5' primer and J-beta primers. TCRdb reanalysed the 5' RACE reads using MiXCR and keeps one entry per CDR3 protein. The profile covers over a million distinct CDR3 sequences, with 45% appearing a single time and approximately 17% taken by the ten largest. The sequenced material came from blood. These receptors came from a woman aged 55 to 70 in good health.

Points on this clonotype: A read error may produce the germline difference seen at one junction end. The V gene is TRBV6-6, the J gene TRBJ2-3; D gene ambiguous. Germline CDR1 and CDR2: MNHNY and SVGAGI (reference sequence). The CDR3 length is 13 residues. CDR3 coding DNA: TGTGCCAGCAGGTCATTTACCACAGATGCGCAGTATTTT. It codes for CASRSFTTDAQYF.

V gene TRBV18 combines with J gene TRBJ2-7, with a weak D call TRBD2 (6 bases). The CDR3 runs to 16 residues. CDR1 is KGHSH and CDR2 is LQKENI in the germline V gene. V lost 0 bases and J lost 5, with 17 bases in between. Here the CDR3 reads CASSPPGWREGNEQYF. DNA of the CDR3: TGTGCCAGCTCACCACCGGGGTGGAGGGAAGGGAACGAGCAGTACTTC.

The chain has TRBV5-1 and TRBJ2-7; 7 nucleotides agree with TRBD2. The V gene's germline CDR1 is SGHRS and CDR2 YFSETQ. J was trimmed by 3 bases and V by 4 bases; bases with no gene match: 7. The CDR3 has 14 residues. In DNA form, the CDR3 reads TGCGCCAGCAGCAGTAGCGGGTCTATCTACGAGCAGTACTTC. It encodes CASSSSGSIYEQYF.

This chain's CDR3 is CSAAGVGETQYF. The DNA of the CDR3 is TGCAGTGCTGCGGGAGTCGGAGAGACCCAGTACTTC. The genes are TRBV20-1 and TRBJ2-5; 7 bases agree with TRBD2. Trimming at V came to 5 bases and at J to 4 bases, leaving 4 bases not matched to a gene. The length of the CDR3 is 12 residues. Germline CDR1 and CDR2: DFQATT and SNEGSKA (reference sequence).

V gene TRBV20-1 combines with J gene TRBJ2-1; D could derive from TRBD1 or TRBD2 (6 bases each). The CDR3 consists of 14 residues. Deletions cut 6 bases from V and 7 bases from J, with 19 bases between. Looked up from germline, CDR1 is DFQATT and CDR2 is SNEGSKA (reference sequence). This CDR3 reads CSASRGLAMNEQFF. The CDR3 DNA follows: TGCAGTGCCAGCCGGGGGCTAGCGATGAATGAGCAGTTCTTC.

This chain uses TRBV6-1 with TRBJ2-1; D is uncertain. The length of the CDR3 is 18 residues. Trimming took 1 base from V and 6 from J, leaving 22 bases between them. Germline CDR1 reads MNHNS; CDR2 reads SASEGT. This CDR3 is CASSEEHPRVHPGNEQFF. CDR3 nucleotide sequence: TGTGCCAGCAGTGAAGAGCACCCCCGGGTCCACCCGGGCAATGAGCAGTTCTTC.

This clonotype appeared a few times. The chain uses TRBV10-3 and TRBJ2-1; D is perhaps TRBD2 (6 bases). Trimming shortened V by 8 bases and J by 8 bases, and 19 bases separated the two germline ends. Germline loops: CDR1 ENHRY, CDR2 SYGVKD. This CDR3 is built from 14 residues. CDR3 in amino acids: CAIERGSGFDEQFF. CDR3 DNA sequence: TGTGCCATCGAACGGGGGAGTGGTTTCGATGAGCAGTTCTTC.

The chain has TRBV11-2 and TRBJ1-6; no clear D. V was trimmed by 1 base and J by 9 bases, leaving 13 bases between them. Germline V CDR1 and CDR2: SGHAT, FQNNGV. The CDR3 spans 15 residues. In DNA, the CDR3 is TGTGCCAGCAGCTTAGTTTGGGGTCTGAGTTCACCCCTCCACTTT. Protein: CASSLVWGLSSPLHF.

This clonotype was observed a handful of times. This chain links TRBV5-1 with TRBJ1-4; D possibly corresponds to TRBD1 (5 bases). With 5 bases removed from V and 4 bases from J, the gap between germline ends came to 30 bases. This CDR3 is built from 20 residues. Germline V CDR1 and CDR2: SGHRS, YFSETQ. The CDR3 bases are TGCGCCAGCAGACCCCAAATAGGGACTCCAAACCTAACTGGTAATGAAAAACTGTTTTTT. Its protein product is CASRPQIGTPNLTGNEKLFF.

CDR3 sequence (DNA): TGTGCCACCAGTGATTTGAACGTGACTAGGGGTCGTCAAGAGACCCAGTACTTC. It is translated as CATSDLNVTRGRQETQYF. The J gene is TRBJ2-5, the V gene TRBV24-1; TRBD2 is a possible D gene (6 bases). The CDR3 sequence is 18 residues long. V gave up 0 bases and J gave up 2 bases, with 18 bases separating them. Germline values: CDR1 KGHDR, CDR2 SFDVKD.

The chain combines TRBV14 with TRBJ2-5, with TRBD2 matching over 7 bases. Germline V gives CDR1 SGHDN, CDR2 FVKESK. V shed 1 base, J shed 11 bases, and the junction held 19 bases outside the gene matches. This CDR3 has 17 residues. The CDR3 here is CASSQGARASGANEQYF. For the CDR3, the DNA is TGTGCCAGCAGCCAAGGAGCTCGGGCTAGCGGAGCCAATGAGCAGTACTTC. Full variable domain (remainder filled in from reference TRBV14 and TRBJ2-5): EAGVTQFPSHSVIEKGQTVTLRCDPISGHDNLYWYRRVMGKEIKFLLHFVKESKQDESGMPNNRFLAERTGGTYSTLKVQPAELEDSGVYFCASSQGARASGANEQYFGPGTRLLVL.

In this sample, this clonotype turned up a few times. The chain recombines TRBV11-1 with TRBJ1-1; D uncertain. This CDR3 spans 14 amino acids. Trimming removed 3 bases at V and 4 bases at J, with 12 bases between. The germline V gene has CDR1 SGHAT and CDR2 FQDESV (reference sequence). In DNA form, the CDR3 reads TGTGCCAGCAGCTTTGGGTTTACAAGCACTGAAGCTTTCTTT. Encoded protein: CASSFGFTSTEAFF.

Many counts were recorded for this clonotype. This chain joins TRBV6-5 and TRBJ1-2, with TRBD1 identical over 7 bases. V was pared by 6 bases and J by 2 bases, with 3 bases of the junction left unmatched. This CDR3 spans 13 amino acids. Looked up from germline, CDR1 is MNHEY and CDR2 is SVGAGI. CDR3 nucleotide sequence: TGTGCCAGCAGCAGGGGACAGAACTATGGCTACACCTTC. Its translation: CASSRGQNYGYTF.

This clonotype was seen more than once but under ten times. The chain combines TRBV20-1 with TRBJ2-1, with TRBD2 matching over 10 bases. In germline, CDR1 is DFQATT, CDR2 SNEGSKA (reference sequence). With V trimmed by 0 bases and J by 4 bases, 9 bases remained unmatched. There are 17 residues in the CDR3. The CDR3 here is CSARDSSGRAGYNEQFF. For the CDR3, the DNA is TGCAGTGCTAGAGATTCAAGCGGGAGGGCCGGGTACAATGAGCAGTTCTTC.

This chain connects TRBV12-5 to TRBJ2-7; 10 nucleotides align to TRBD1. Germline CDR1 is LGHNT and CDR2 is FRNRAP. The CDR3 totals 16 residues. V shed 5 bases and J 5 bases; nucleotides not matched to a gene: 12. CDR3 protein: CASGGAPRQGANEQYF. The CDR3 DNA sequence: TGTGCTAGTGGTGGGGCCCCTCGACAGGGGGCCAACGAGCAGTACTTC.

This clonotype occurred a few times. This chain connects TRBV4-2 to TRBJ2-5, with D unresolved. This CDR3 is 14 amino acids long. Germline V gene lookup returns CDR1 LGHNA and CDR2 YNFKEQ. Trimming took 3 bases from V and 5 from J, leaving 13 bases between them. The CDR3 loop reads CASSQDPSKETQYF. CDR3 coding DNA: TGTGCCAGCAGCCAGGACCCCTCGAAGGAGACCCAGTACTTC.

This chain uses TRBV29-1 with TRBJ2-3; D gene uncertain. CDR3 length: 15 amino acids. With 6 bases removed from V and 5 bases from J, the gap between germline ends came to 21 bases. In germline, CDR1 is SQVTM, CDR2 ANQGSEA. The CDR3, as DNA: TGCAGCGTCGTCCCCCTCCACCAGGTAGAAGATACGCAGTATTTT. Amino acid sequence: CSVVPLHQVEDTQYF.

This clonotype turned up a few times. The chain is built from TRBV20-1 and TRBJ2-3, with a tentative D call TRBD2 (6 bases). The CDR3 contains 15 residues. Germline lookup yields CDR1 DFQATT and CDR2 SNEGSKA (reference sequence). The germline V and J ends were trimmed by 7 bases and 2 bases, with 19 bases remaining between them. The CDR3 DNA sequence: TGCAGTGTCACAAGACTAGAAGGGATCACAGATACGCAGTATTTT. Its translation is CSVTRLEGITDTQYF.

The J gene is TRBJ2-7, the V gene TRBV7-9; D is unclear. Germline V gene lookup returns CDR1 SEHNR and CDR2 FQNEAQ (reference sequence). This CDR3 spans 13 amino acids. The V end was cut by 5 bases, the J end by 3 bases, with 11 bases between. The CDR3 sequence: CASSVRAGYEQYF. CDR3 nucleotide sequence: TGTGCCAGCAGCGTAAGGGCTGGCTACGAGCAGTACTTC.

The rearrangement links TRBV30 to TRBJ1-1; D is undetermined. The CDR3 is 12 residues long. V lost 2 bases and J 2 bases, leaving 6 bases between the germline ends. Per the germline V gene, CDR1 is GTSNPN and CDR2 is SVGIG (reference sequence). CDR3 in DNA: TGTGCCTGGAGTTGGATAAACACTGAAGCTTTCTTT. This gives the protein CAWSWINTEAFF. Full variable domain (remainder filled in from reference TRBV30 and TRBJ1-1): SQTIHQWPATLVQPVGSPLSLECTVEGTSNPNLYWYRQAAGRGLQLLFYSVGIGQISSEVPQNLSASRPQDRQFILSSKKLLLSDSGFYLCAWSWINTEAFFGQGTRLTVV.

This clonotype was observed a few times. DNA for the CDR3: TGTGCTAGTGGTTTGGTACGGGGACAGCGGCGAAACATTCAGTACTTC. It translates to CASGLVRGQRRNIQYF. The V call is TRBV12-5, the J call TRBJ2-4, with 7 bases that match TRBD1. Germline CDR1 is LGHNT and CDR2 is FRNRAP. This CDR3 spans 16 amino acids. The V gene end was trimmed by 0 bases and the J gene end by 6 bases; junction bases not matched to a gene: 8.

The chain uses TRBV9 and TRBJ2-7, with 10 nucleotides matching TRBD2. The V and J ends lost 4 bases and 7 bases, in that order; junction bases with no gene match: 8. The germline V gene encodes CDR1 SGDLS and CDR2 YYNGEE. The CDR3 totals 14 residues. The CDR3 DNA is TGTGCCAGCAGCATCGGGACTAGCGATAATGAGCAGTACTTC. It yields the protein CASSIGTSDNEQYF.

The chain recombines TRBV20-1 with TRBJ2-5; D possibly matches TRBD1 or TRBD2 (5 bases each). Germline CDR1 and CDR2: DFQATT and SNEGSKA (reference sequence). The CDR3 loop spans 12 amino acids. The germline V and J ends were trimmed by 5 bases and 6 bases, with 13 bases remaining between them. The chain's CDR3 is CSAPAEGQTQYF. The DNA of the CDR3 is TGCAGTGCTCCCGCCGAGGGGCAGACCCAGTACTTC.

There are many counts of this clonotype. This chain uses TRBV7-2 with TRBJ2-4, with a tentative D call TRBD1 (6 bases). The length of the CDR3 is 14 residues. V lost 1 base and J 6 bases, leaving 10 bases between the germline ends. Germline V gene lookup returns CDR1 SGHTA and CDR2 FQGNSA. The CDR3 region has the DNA TGTGCCAGCAGCTTAGACAGGGTGACAAACATTCAGTACTTC. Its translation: CASSLDRVTNIQYF.

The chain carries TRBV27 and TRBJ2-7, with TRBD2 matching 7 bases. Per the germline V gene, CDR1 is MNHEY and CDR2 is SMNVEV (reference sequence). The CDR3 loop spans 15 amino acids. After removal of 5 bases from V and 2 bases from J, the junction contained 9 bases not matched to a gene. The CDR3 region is CASSTRGGITYEQYF. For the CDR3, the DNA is TGTGCCAGCAGTACCCGGGGAGGGATCACCTACGAGCAGTACTTC.

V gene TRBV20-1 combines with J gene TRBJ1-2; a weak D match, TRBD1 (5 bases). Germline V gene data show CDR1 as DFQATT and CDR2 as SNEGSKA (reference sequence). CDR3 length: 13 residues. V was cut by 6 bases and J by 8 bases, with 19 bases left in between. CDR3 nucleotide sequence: TGCAGTGCCAGTACACGGGAGGGGTACGGCTACACCTTC. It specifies CSASTREGYGYTF.

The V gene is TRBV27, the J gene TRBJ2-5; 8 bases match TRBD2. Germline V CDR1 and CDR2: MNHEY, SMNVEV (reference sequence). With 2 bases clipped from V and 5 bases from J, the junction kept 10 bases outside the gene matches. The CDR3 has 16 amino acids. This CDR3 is CASSLGGAGEGETQYF. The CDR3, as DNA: TGTGCCAGCAGTTTAGGGGGAGCGGGAGAGGGGGAGACCCAGTACTTC.

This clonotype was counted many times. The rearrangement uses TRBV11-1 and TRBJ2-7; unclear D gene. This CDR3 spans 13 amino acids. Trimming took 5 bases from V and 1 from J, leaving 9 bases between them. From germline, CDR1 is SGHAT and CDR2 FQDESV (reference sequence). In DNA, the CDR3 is TGTGCCAGCAGCGACGGCCGGTCCTACGAGCAGTACTTC. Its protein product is CASSDGRSYEQYF. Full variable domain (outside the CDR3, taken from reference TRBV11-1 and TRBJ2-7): EAEVAQSPRYKITEKSQAVAFWCDPISGHATLYWYRQILGQGPELLVQFQDESVVDDSQLPKDRFSAERLKGVDSTLKIQPAELGDSAMYLCASSDGRSYEQYFGPGTRLTVT.

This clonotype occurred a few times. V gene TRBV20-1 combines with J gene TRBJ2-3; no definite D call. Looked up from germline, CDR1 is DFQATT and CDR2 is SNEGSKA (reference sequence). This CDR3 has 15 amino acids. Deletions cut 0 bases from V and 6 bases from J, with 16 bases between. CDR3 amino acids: CSARDENRAWDTQYF. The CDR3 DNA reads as TGCAGTGCTAGAGACGAGAATCGCGCATGGGATACGCAGTATTTT.

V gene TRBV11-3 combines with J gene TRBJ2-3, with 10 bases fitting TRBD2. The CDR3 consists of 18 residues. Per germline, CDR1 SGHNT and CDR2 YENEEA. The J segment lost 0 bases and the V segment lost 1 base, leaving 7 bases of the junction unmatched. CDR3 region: CASSLAAGGPMSTDTQYF. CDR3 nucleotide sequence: TGTGCCAGCAGCTTAGCAGCGGGAGGGCCCATGAGCACAGATACGCAGTATTTT.

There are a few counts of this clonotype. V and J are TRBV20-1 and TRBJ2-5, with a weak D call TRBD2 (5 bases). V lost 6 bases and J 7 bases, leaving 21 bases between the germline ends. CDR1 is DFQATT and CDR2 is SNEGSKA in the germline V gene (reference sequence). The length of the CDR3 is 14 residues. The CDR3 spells CSAVLLGQAGTQYF. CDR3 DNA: TGCAGTGCGGTCTTGTTAGGGCAGGCGGGGACCCAGTACTTC.